A selection of T cell receptor beta chains follows, all from one sample in a study of blood T cell repertoires in COVID-19. Clones were sequenced by immunoSEQ multiplex PCR, and TCRdb holds only the in-frame ones, with some missing. The repertoire includes some 270,000 clones, roughly 80% of them detected once, and less than 20% sits in the top ten. Sequences were obtained from peripheral blood. Source of these receptors: a person aged 65-85 years with COVID-19, enrolled during active disease. The CDR3 runs from the conserved cysteine through the conserved F or W. The order of the fields is J gene, clone size, V gene, D gene, CDR3 DNA, CDR3 protein. A D gene is named only where the DNA matches it firmly. Some rows have no size entry. The others give once, few or many, or a class for an expanded clone.

TRBJ2-6 | NA | TRBV2 | NA | TGTGCCACCCGAGGAATAGTAGTACGGGCCAACGTCCTGACTTTC | CATRGIVVRANVLTF
TRBJ2-1 | NA | TRBV5-1 | TRBD2 | TGCGCCAGCAGCGATAGCGGGGACATGTACAATGAGCAGTTCTTC | CASSDSGDMYNEQFF
TRBJ1-4 | NA | TRBV6-5 | TRBD1 | TGTGCCAGCAGGCGTGGGACAGCAACTAATGAAAAGTTGTTTTTT | CASRRGTATNEKLFF
TRBJ1-3 | NA | TRBV7-8 | NA | TGTGCCAGCAGCTTAGGGTCAGACTCTGGAAACACCATATATTTT | CASSLGSDSGNTIYF
TRBJ2-2 | NA | TRBV5-1 | NA | TGCGCCAGCAGCTCCGCGGTGGGGGGGCAGTTAACCGGGGAGCTGTTTTTT | CASSSAVGGQLTGELFF
TRBJ1-4 | NA | TRBV4-1 | NA | TGCGCCAGCAGCTTTCGGCGACAGCCTGAAAAACTGTTTTTT | CASSFRRQPEKLFF
TRBJ1-5 | NA | TRBV28 | TRBD1 | TGTGCCAGCAGTTTCGGGACAGCTTTAAATCAGCCCCAGCATTTT | CASSFGTALNQPQHF
TRBJ1-2 | NA | TRBV3-1/TRBV3-2 | TRBD1 | TGTGCCAGCAGGTCCGCACAGACAGGGACCTATGGCTACACCTTC | CASRSAQTGTYGYTF
TRBJ1-6 | once | TRBV6-5 | TRBD1 | TGTGCCACTACCGGGACAGGGCCTGGCACCCTCCACTTT | CATTGTGPGTLHF
TRBJ2-3 | NA | TRBV7-3 | NA | TGTGCCAGCAGCTTAACTGTAGACACAGATACGCAGTATTTT | CASSLTVDTDTQYF
TRBJ1-5 | NA | TRBV28 | TRBD1 | TGTGCCACCTGGGACAGGGGGTCGGGTCAGCCCCAGCATTTT | CATWDRGSGQPQHF
TRBJ2-6 | NA | TRBV4-1 | NA | TGCGCCAGCAGCCAAGAGATTCCAGGGGCTTTCTCTGGGGCCAACGTCCTGACTTTC | CASSQEIPGAFSGANVLTF
TRBJ2-5 | NA | TRBV7-2 | NA | TGTGCCAGCAGCTGGGGTTTAGGGGTTTGGGAGACCCAGTACTTC | CASSWGLGVWETQYF
TRBJ2-1 | few | TRBV12-3/TRBV12-4 | NA | TGTGCCAGCAGTATTACTAGCACGGAGTTCTTC | CASSITSTEFF
TRBJ1-6 | NA | TRBV28 | NA | TGTGCCAGCAGGGGAGGTTACTCACCCCTCCACTTT | CASRGGYSPLHF
TRBJ2-5 | once | TRBV12-3/TRBV12-4 | TRBD1 | TGTGCCAGCAGCCCGGGACAGCAAGAGACCCAGTACTTC | CASSPGQQETQYF
TRBJ1-4 | NA | TRBV5-6 | NA | TGTGCCAGCAGCTTAATGGGGGCGCTATCTAATGAAAAACTGTTTTTT | CASSLMGALSNEKLFF
TRBJ2-3 | few | TRBV27 | TRBD1 | TGTGCCAGCAGACTTGCCTTGGGACAGCTGACGTCTAGCACAGATACGCAGTATTTT | CASRLALGQLTSSTDTQYF
TRBJ2-7 | NA | TRBV7-2 | NA | TGTGCCAGCAGCCGCTCCGGGTCAGTACAAGGCTACGAGCAGTACTTC | CASSRSGSVQGYEQYF
TRBJ2-1 | NA | TRBV7-2 | TRBD1 | TGTGCCAGCAGCCCCCGGGACAGGATGTTCAATGAGCAGTTCTTC | CASSPRDRMFNEQFF
TRBJ2-7 | NA | TRBV11-3 | NA | TGTGCCAGCAGCACAGGAGGGGACGGAGCTTACGAGCAGTACTTC | CASSTGGDGAYEQYF
TRBJ1-2 | NA | TRBV19 | TRBD1 | TGTGCCAGTAGTATCTTCACAGGGGGCGCCGGCTACACCTTC | CASSIFTGGAGYTF
TRBJ2-1 | NA | TRBV27 | NA | TGTGCCAGCTCAGCGGGTATGGGGGTTTTCGATGAGCAGTTCTTC | CASSAGMGVFDEQFF
TRBJ2-5 | NA | TRBV11-2 | TRBD2 | TGTGCCAGCAGCCCTCTAGCGGGAGTGGAGACCCAGTACTTC | CASSPLAGVETQYF
TRBJ2-3 | NA | TRBV6-2/TRBV6-3 | NA | TGTGCCAGCAGTTACTACGGGATGGGCACAGATACGCAGTATTTT | CASSYYGMGTDTQYF
TRBJ2-1 | NA | TRBV4-2 | TRBD2 | TGTGCCAGCAGCCAAGTGTCTAGCGGGATGTCCTACAATGAGCAGTTCTTC | CASSQVSSGMSYNEQFF
TRBJ1-1 | NA | TRBV5-1 | NA | TGCGCCAGCAGCTTGGAAGGCGACGGAGCAACTGAGGAAGCTTTCTTT | CASSLEGDGATEEAFF
TRBJ2-5 | NA | TRBV11-2 | NA | TGTGCCAGCAGCTTGTCAGGGTTAATTCAAGAGACCCAGTACTTC | CASSLSGLIQETQYF
TRBJ2-5 | NA | TRBV6-5 | NA | TGTGCCATCAAATCGGCAGGGTGGGAGACCCAGTACTTC | CAIKSAGWETQYF
TRBJ2-2 | NA | TRBV7-9 | TRBD2 | TGTGCCAGCAGCTTAGCAGCGGGGGGCTGGCGGATAACCGGGGAGCTGTTTTTT | CASSLAAGGWRITGELFF
TRBJ2-7 | NA | TRBV27 | TRBD1 | TGTGCCAGCAGTTTCTCGACAGGGGGCGCCAGTAACGAGCAGTACTTC | CASSFSTGGASNEQYF
TRBJ2-7 | few | TRBV4-1 | TRBD1 | TGCGCCAGCAGCCAAGCAACAGGACAGGGGGGCTACGAGCAGTACTTC | CASSQATGQGGYEQYF
TRBJ2-7 | few | TRBV28 | TRBD1 | TGTGCCAGCAGCAGACAGGGAAGCTCCTACGAGCAGTACTTC | CASSRQGSSYEQYF
TRBJ2-3 | NA | TRBV4-3 | TRBD2 | TGCGCCAGCAGCCAGGGACTAGCGGGTCTCCTCGAGGGGGCAGATACGCAGTATTTT | CASSQGLAGLLEGADTQYF
TRBJ1-5 | NA | TRBV28 | TRBD1 | TGTGCCAGCAGCACACCGGGACAGGGAAATCAGCCCCAGCATTTT | CASSTPGQGNQPQHF
TRBJ1-2 | few | TRBV13 | NA | TGTGCCAGCAGCCGGGACTTAGGACTCCGAGGCTACACCTTC | CASSRDLGLRGYTF
TRBJ2-3 | NA | TRBV18 | TRBD2 | TGTGCCAGCTCACCTGCACTAGCGGGGGGGCCAGATACGCAGTATTTT | CASSPALAGGPDTQYF
TRBJ1-5 | NA | TRBV28 | NA | TGTGCCAGCACCTCCCCCGCAGGAATCAATCAGCCCCAGCATTTT | CASTSPAGINQPQHF
TRBJ2-5 | NA | TRBV5-4 | NA | TGTGCCAGCAGCTTGGCGGGGAGTCAGGAGACCCAGTACTTC | CASSLAGSQETQYF
TRBJ1-2 | NA | TRBV30 | NA | TGTGCCTGGCTAACTCAGGGGAGGGTGGGAGGCTACACCTTC | CAWLTQGRVGGYTF
TRBJ2-1 | NA | TRBV6-1 | TRBD2 | TGTGCCAGCAGTGAAGGAGCAGTTCTAGCGGGGCAAAACAATGAGCAGTTCTTC | CASSEGAVLAGQNNEQFF
TRBJ1-1 | NA | TRBV28 | TRBD1 | TGTGCCAGCAGCCCCCCGGACAGGGTCACTGAAGCTTTCTTT | CASSPPDRVTEAFF
TRBJ2-7 | NA | TRBV29-1 | NA | TGCAGCGTTTCCGACGGGACCTACGAGCAGTACTTC | CSVSDGTYEQYF
TRBJ2-2 | NA | TRBV10-2 | NA | TGCGCCAGCAGTGAGAGAGGCAGCTACACCGGGGAGCTGTTTTTT | CASSERGSYTGELFF
TRBJ2-5 | NA | TRBV7-9 | NA | TGTGCCAGCAGCCCGAACTGGGCCCTAGAGACCCAGTACTTC | CASSPNWALETQYF
TRBJ2-1 | NA | TRBV5-1 | TRBD2 | TGCGCCAGCAGCTTGTATGTTAGCGGGGGTCCCGGGTCCAATGAGCAGTTCTTC | CASSLYVSGGPGSNEQFF
TRBJ1-5 | NA | TRBV5-1 | NA | TGCGCCAGCAGCTTGGAAGTCGGGCAGCCCCAGCATTTT | CASSLEVGQPQHF
TRBJ2-3 | NA | TRBV18 | NA | TGTGCCAGCTCACCACCGGTGAGGGATACGCAGTATTTT | CASSPPVRDTQYF
TRBJ1-2 | NA | TRBV6-2/TRBV6-3 | TRBD1 | TGTGCCAGCAGTTATCTCGGGACAGGGGTTGATGGCTACACCTTC | CASSYLGTGVDGYTF
TRBJ2-2 | NA | TRBV18 | TRBD1 | TGTGCCAGCTCACCGGGACAGGGGAACACCGGGGAGCTGTTTTTT | CASSPGQGNTGELFF
TRBJ2-5 | NA | TRBV7-8 | NA | TGTGCCAGCAGCCAGGTCGGCGGGCCCCAAGAGACCCAGTACTTC | CASSQVGGPQETQYF
TRBJ2-2 | NA | TRBV7-6 | NA | TGTGCCAGCAGGGAGGGACGCTCGAACACCGGGGAGCTGTTTTTT | CASREGRSNTGELFF
TRBJ1-3 | NA | TRBV28 | NA | TGTGCCACCACAAATGGGGGGAGCGCTGGAAACACCATATATTTT | CATTNGGSAGNTIYF
TRBJ1-4 | NA | TRBV19 | TRBD1 | TGTGCCAGTAGTATGGACAGGAATGAAAAACTGTTTTTT | CASSMDRNEKLFF
TRBJ1-5 | NA | TRBV19 | NA | TGTGCCAGTAGTATTCTGACAGGTGGGAATCAGCCCCAGCATTTT | CASSILTGGNQPQHF
TRBJ2-7 | NA | TRBV5-4 | NA | TGTGCCAGCAGCCGGGGCTACGAGCAGTACTTC | CASSRGYEQYF